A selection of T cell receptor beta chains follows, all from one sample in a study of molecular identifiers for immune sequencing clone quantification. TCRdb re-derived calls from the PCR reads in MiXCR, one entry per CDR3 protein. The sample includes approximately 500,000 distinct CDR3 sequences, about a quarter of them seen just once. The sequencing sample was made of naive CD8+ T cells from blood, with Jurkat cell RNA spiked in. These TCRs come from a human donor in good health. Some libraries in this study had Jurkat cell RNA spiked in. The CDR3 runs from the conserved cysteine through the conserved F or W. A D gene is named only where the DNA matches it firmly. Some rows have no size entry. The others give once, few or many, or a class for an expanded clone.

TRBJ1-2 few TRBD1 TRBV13 CASSRQGANYGYTF TGTGCCAGCAGTCGACAGGGGGCAAACTATGGCTACACCTTC
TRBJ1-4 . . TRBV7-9 CASTKGRGNEKLLF TGTGCCAGCACTAAAGGGAGGGGGAATGAAAAACTGCTTTTT
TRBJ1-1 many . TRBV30 CAWRWAGPEGAFF TGTGCCTGGAGATGGGCAGGGCCGGAGGGAGCTTTCTTT
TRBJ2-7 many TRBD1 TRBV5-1 CASSFGQGLEQYF TGCGCCAGCAGCTTCGGACAGGGACTCGAGCAGTACTTC
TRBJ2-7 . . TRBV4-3 CARRPGPAPGYAPYF TGCGCCCGCCGCCCAGGACCGGCCCCCGGCTACGCGCCGTACTTC
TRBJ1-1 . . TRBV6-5 CASSYTVSITEAFF TGTGCCAGCAGTTATACGGTTTCGATCACTGAAGCTTTCTTT
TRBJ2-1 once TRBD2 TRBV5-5 CASSWTSLDEQFF TGTGCCAGCAGCTGGACTAGTTTGGATGAGCAGTTCTTC
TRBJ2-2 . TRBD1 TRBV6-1 CASSYKTGETNTGELFF TGTGCCAGCAGTTACAAGACAGGGGAAACAAACACCGGGGAGCTGTTTTTT
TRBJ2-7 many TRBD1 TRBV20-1 CSARDRDRAVMSYEQYF TGCAGTGCTAGGGACCGGGACAGGGCAGTTATGTCCTACGAGCAGTACTTC
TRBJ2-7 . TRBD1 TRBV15 CATSGTENYEQYF TGTGCCACCAGCGGGACAGAAAACTACGAGCAGTACTTC
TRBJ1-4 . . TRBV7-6 CASSLAAGTDEKLFF TGTGCCAGCAGCTTAGCAGCTGGGACTGATGAAAAACTGTTTTTT
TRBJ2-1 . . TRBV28 CARSFLLNEQFF TGTGCCCGCAGTTTTCTGCTCAATGAGCAGTTCTTC
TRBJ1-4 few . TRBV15 CATSRGFGRGAEKLFF TGTGCCACCAGCAGAGGATTTGGGCGGGGGGCTGAAAAACTGTTTTTT
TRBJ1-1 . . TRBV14 CASSQEKVSAEAFF TGTGCCAGCAGCCAAGAAAAGGTTAGCGCTGAAGCTTTCTTT
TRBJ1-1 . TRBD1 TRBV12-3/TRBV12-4 CASSPGTAQEAFF TGTGCCAGCAGTCCGGGGACAGCCCAGGAAGCTTTCTTT
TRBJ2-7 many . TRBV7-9 CASSTRTATYEQYF TGTGCCAGCAGCACAAGGACAGCGACCTACGAGCAGTACTTC
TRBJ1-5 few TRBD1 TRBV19 CASRDSFYSFDQPQHF TGTGCCAGCCGGGACAGTTTTTATAGTTTCGATCAGCCCCAGCATTTT
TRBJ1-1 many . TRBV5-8 CASSYRGNLGTEAFF TGTGCCAGCAGCTACAGAGGGAACCTAGGGACTGAAGCTTTCTTT
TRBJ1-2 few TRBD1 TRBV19 CASSISPGGDGYTF TGTGCCAGTAGTATATCCCCAGGGGGTGATGGCTACACCTTC
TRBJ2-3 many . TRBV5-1 CASSLVQAADTQYF TGCGCCAGCAGCTTGGTACAGGCGGCAGATACGCAGTATTTT
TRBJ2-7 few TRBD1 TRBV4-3 CASSPSITGGSYEQYF TGCGCCAGCAGCCCCAGCATAACAGGGGGCTCCTACGAGCAGTACTTC
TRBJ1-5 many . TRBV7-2 CASSWSGNQPQHF TGTGCCAGCAGCTGGAGTGGCAATCAGCCCCAGCATTTT
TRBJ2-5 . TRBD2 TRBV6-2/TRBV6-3 CASNLQQAGELFETQYF TGTGCCAGCAATCTACAACAAGCGGGGGAGTTGTTTGAGACCCAGTACTTC
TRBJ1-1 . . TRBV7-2 CASSLVRGASTEAFF TGTGCCAGCAGCTTAGTACGGGGGGCTAGCACTGAAGCTTTCTTT
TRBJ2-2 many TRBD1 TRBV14 CASSPHRQGTGELFF TGTGCCAGCAGCCCGCACCGACAGGGGACCGGGGAGCTGTTTTTT
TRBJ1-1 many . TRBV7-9 CASSLGTDAAEAFF TGTGCCAGCAGCTTAGGGACCGACGCCGCTGAAGCTTTCTTT
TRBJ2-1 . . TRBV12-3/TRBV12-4 CASSRVLGDEQFF TGTGCCAGCAGCAGGGTCCTAGGGGATGAGCAGTTCTTC
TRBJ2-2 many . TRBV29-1 CSVGTRNTGELFF TGCAGCGTTGGGACCCGGAACACCGGGGAGCTGTTTTTT
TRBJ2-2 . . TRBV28 CASSLRTMTGELFF TGTGCCAGCAGTTTAAGGACAATGACCGGGGAGCTGTTTTTT
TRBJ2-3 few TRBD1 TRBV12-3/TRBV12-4 CASSLGGQGAVTQYF TGTGCCAGCAGTTTAGGGGGACAGGGGGCGGTTACGCAGTATTTT
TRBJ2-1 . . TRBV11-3 CASSTTTGPRDEQFF TGTGCCAGCAGCACCACGACAGGTCCGAGGGATGAGCAGTTCTTC
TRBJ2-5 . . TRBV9 CASSVERFGEPQSF TGTGCCAGCAGCGTAGAACGGTTTGGGGAGCCCCAGTCCTTC
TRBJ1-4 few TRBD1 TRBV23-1 CASSRPPTDRVATNEKLFF TGCGCCAGCAGTCGCCCTCCGACGGACAGGGTTGCAACTAATGAAAAACTGTTTTTT
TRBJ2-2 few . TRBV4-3 CASSQDRGAGTGELFF TGCGCCAGCAGCCAAGATCGTGGGGCCGGCACCGGGGAGCTGTTTTTT
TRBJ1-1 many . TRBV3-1 CASGRTEENTEAFF TGTGCCAGCGGACGGACAGAGGAGAACACTGAAGCTTTCTTT
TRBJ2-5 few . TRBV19 CASSGGHWAETQYF TGTGCTAGTAGTGGGGGACATTGGGCGGAGACCCAGTACTTC
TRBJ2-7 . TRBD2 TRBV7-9 CASSLSRAGESYEQYF TGTGCCAGCAGCTTAAGTCGGGCGGGGGAGTCGTACGAGCAGTACTTC
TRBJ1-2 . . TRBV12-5 CASGFADGLAHGYTF TGTGCTAGTGGTTTCGCCGACGGTTTGGCCCATGGCTACACCTTC
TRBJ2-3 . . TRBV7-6 CASSLAWGAGVRTDTQYF TGTGCCAGCAGCTTAGCGTGGGGTGCTGGGGTAAGGACAGATACGCAGTATTTT
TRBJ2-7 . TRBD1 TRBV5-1 CTSSLDLTGVYEQYF TGCACCAGCAGCTTGGACCTGACAGGGGTCTACGAGCAGTACTTC
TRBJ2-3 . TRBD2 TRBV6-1 CASSTDTSGNTDTQYF TGTGCCAGCAGTACCGACACTAGCGGGAATACAGATACGCAGTATTTT
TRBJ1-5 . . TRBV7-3 CASSGEQTNQPQHF TGTGCCAGCAGTGGGGAACAGACAAATCAGCCCCAGCATTTT
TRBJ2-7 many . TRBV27 CASSLSAAYEQYF TGTGCCAGCAGTTTGTCCGCGGCCTACGAGCAGTACTTC
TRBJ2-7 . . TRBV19 CASSISVSYEQYF TGTGCCAGTAGTATTTCAGTATCCTACGAGCAGTACTTC
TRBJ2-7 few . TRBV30 CAWNLSGDEQYF TGTGCCTGGAATCTGAGTGGAGACGAGCAGTACTTC